Following are 13 T cell receptor beta chains from one sample sequenced in a study of Ad26.COV2.S vaccination and SARS-CoV-2 variants. Assay: immunoSEQ multiplex PCR; the TCRdb copy retains only in-frame clones and omits some. The sample yields about 250,000 clones, around 88% seen once. Treatment denoted: 15 to 20 received Ad26.COV2.S at low or high dose, single or two shots; about 5 received placebo; per-sample allocation not given. Day 63 after the first injection of vaccine or placebo was the sampling time. The specimen was peripheral blood, collected in a trial of Ad26.COV2.S vaccine versus placebo. All receptors derive from a person aged 18-60 years who received the Ad26.COV2.S COVID-19 vaccine or a placebo.

CDR3 residues: CASSLAVVVGTQYF. As DNA, the CDR3 is TGCGCCAGCAGCTTGGCTGTAGTGGTCGGGACCCAGTACTTC. The V call is TRBV5-1, the J call TRBJ2-5; no reliable D call. This CDR3 contains 14 residues. CDR1 is SGHRS, CDR2 YFSETQ, per germline. V was trimmed by 0 bases and J by 7 bases, leaving 13 bases between them.

The rearrangement links TRBV6-5 to TRBJ1-4; D remains unclear. The CDR3 loop spans 16 amino acids. The V and J ends lost 1 base and 13 bases respectively, with 22 bases between them. CDR1 is MNHEY and CDR2 is SVGAGI in the germline V gene. The CDR3 spells CASSYFQGGRSPRLFF. The DNA of the CDR3 is TGTGCCAGCAGTTACTTCCAAGGAGGTCGGAGCCCACGACTGTTTTTT.

The V and J genes are TRBV13 and TRBJ2-2, with D perhaps TRBD2 (6 bases). The CDR3 spans 16 residues. The germline V and J ends were trimmed by 4 bases and 1 base, with 13 bases remaining between them. Germline lookup yields CDR1 PRHDT and CDR2 FYEKMQ (reference sequence). In DNA form, the CDR3 reads TGTGCCAGCAGCTCCCGTTGGGGGGTGAACACCGGGGAGCTGTTTTTT. It yields the protein CASSSRWGVNTGELFF.

The CDR3 sequence: CASSKGGFLTDTQYF. DNA for the CDR3: TGTGCCAGTAGTAAAGGAGGCTTTCTTACAGATACGCAGTATTTT. The V gene is TRBV19, the J gene TRBJ2-3, with D possibly TRBD2 on 5 matching bases. The length of the CDR3 is 15 residues. Germline V gives CDR1 LNHDA, CDR2 SQIVND (reference sequence). Trimming removed 4 bases from V and 3 bases from J, with 14 bases in between.

The genes are TRBV28 and TRBJ1-5; 7 bases line up with TRBD1. The CDR3 has 18 amino acids. Per the germline V gene, CDR1 is MDHEN and CDR2 is SYDVKM. The trim removed 6 bases at V and 0 bases at J, leaving 14 bases unmatched. The CDR3 nucleotides read TGTGCCAGCAGGAGAAGCACAGGGGACTTATATAGCAATCAGCCCCAGCATTTT. Protein: CASRRSTGDLYSNQPQHF. The full variable domain, with the rest looked up from reference TRBV28 and TRBJ1-5, is DVKVTQSSRYLVKRTGEKVFLECVQDMDHENMFWYRQDPGLGLRLIYFSYDVKMKEKGDIPEGYSVSREKKERFSLILESASTNQTSMYLCASRRSTGDLYSNQPQHFGDGTRLSIL.

The J gene is TRBJ2-1, the V gene TRBV11-2; 11 nucleotides align to TRBD2. V dropped 6 bases and J dropped 10; count of bases not matched to a gene: 11. The CDR3 contains 15 residues. Germline V gene data show CDR1 as SGHAT and CDR2 as FQNNGV. For the CDR3, the DNA is TGTGCCAGCAGTGATCGGGGACTAGCGGAGCCCGAGCAGTTCTTC. Translation gives CASSDRGLAEPEQFF. Full variable domain (remainder filled in from reference TRBV11-2 and TRBJ2-1): EAGVAQSPRYKIIEKRQSVAFWCNPISGHATLYWYQQILGQGPKLLIQFQNNGVVDDSQLPKDRFSAERLKGVDSTLKIQPAKLEDSAVYLCASSDRGLAEPEQFFGPGTRLTVL.

The chain links TRBV7-9 to TRBJ1-4, with 11 bases aligning to TRBD1. V gave up 5 bases and J gave up 5 bases; unmatched junction bases: 7. This CDR3 region has 16 residues. Germline V gene lookup returns CDR1 SEHNR and CDR2 FQNEAQ (reference sequence). The CDR3 region is CASSPPGTGGNEKLFF. In DNA, the CDR3 is TGTGCCAGCAGCCCGCCAGGGACAGGGGGGAATGAAAAACTGTTTTTT. Looking up the rest from reference TRBV7-9 and TRBJ1-4 gives the full variable domain: DTGVSQNPRHKITKRGQNVTFRCDPISEHNRLYWYRQTLGQGPEFLTYFQNEAQLEKSRLLSDRFSAERPKGSFSTLEIQRTEQGDSAMYLCASSPPGTGGNEKLFFGSGTQLSVL.

The chain links TRBV29-1 to TRBJ1-2, with no clear D. Looked up from germline, CDR1 is SQVTM and CDR2 is ANQGSEA. V lost 0 bases and J 3 bases, leaving 5 bases between the germline ends. The CDR3 loop spans 12 amino acids. CDR3 sequence: CSVEDFYYGYTF. CDR3 DNA sequence: TGCAGCGTTGAAGACTTTTACTATGGCTACACCTTC.

This chain uses TRBV27 with TRBJ1-3, with D uncertain. The germline V and J ends were trimmed by 0 bases and 1 base, with 4 bases remaining between them. Germline CDR1 reads MNHEY; CDR2 reads SMNVEV (reference sequence). CDR3 size: 14 residues. The CDR3 coding sequence is TGTGCCAGCAGTTTATCGGGTTCTGGAAACACCATATATTTT. Translating it yields CASSLSGSGNTIYF.

The genes are TRBV12-3 or TRBV12-4 and TRBJ2-3; unclear D gene. V lost 8 bases to trimming and J lost 7 bases, with 10 bases between them. CDR3 length: 11 amino acids. The chain's CDR3 is CASGSRNTQYF. The CDR3 DNA reads TGTGCCAGCGGAAGCAGGAATACGCAGTATTTT.

J is TRBJ2-7 and V is TRBV29-1; D is tentatively TRBD1 or TRBD2 (5 bases each). From germline, CDR1 is SQVTM and CDR2 ANQGSEA. Trimming took off 7 bases at V and 6 bases at J, with 19 bases between the two ends. The CDR3 consists of 13 residues. CDR3 residues: CSAAEGWSGEQYF. The CDR3 DNA reads as TGCAGCGCCGCCGAGGGGTGGTCAGGCGAGCAGTACTTC.

J is TRBJ2-5 and V is TRBV4-1, with D possibly matching TRBD2 (6 bases). The CDR3 length is 15 residues. V lost 1 base, J lost 7 bases, and 16 bases lay in between. CDR1 MGHRA and CDR2 YSYEKL come from the germline V gene. CDR3 protein: CASSQGTTGAGTQYF. CDR3 DNA: TGCGCCAGCAGCCAAGGTACGACGGGAGCCGGGACCCAGTACTTC.

This chain links TRBV25-1 with TRBJ2-1, with D tentatively TRBD2 (6 bases). Per germline, CDR1 MGHDK and CDR2 SYGVNS. The CDR3 contains 16 residues. V was pared by 2 bases and J by 0 bases, with 11 bases between. CDR3 DNA: TGTGCCAGCAGTGAACGTATGGGAGGCTCCTACAATGAGCAGTTCTTC. Its translation is CASSERMGGSYNEQFF.